This passage covers 24 T cell receptor beta chains from one sample sequenced in a study of post-analysis software for immune sequencing data. Sequencing libraries made from TCR beta cDNA carried unique molecular identifiers. TCRdb called the PCR reads again in MiXCR, with one record for every CDR3 protein. The sample holds roughly 410,000 distinct CDR3 sequences, 30% to 45% seen once. These receptors' targets are unknown. Study-wide results and caveats: Included in a set of 5 or 6 TRBV segments more frequent in patients than controls were TRBV5-6, TRBV5-1 and TRBV20-1.

Material: blood. These TCRs come from a girl aged 5-17 years with multiple sclerosis.

The rearrangement joins TRBV6-6 to TRBJ2-5; perhaps TRBD2 as D (5 bases). The tail of the sequence fits TRBJ2-7 better, so the J call may be wrong. Germline CDR1 is MNHNY and CDR2 is SVGAGI (reference sequence). The CDR3 loop spans 14 amino acids. For the CDR3, the DNA is TGTGCCAGCAGTTACTCGGGAGTCGTCTACGAGCAGTACTTC. Its translation: CASSYSGVVYEQYF.

As to this clonotype: This could be a read error, since a much larger clone is one nucleotide away. V is TRBV5-1 and J is TRBJ2-1; D not resolved. Trimming shortened V by 7 bases and J by 0 bases, and 11 bases separated the two germline ends. CDR1 and CDR2 (germline): SGHRS, YFSETQ. This CDR3 comprises 14 residues. The CDR3 nucleotides are TGCGCCAGCGGTAGCAGAAGCTCCTACAATGAGCAGTTCTTC. This encodes CASGSRSSYNEQFF.

This clonotype was recorded a few times. The gene calls are TRBV4-2 and TRBJ2-2; the D is unclear. Germline CDR1 reads LGHNA; CDR2 reads YNFKEQ. V dropped 2 bases and J dropped 4 bases, with 8 bases sitting between them. This CDR3 contains 14 residues. For the CDR3, the DNA is TGTGCCAGCAGCCAAACAGACGGCACCGGGGAGCTGTTTTTT. Translation: CASSQTDGTGELFF.

This chain connects TRBV7-2 to TRBJ2-1; 12 bases fit TRBD2. This CDR3 has 15 residues. After removal of 5 bases from V and 6 bases from J, the junction contained 5 bases not matched to a gene. Germline CDR1 reads SGHTA; CDR2 reads FQGNSA. The CDR3 sequence: CASSPLAGGTNEQFF. The CDR3 DNA follows: TGTGCCAGCAGCCCTCTAGCGGGGGGGACCAATGAGCAGTTCTTC.

This clonotype turned up a few times. J is TRBJ2-1 and V is TRBV6-4; TRBD2 aligns across 8 bases. V lost 5 bases, J lost 8 bases, and 5 bases stayed unmatched. CDR1 and CDR2 (germline): MRHNA, SNTAGT. The CDR3 runs to 13 residues. For the CDR3, the DNA is TGTGCCAGCAGTTTCGGGGGGGGCCATGAGCAGTTCTTC. This encodes CASSFGGGHEQFF.

The chain has TRBV20-1 and TRBJ2-3; possibly TRBD2 for D (5 bases). Trimming removed 0 bases at V and 1 base at J, with 11 bases between. The CDR3 is made up of 15 amino acids. CDR1 and CDR2 from the germline V gene are DFQATT and SNEGSKA (reference sequence). The CDR3 is CSARDGLGRTDTQYF. The CDR3 nucleotides are TGCAGTGCTAGAGATGGACTCGGCCGCACAGATACGCAGTATTTT.

The table lists this clonotype with a few counts. This chain uses TRBV29-1 with TRBJ1-1; TRBD1 matches 7 bases. V lost 0 bases to trimming and J lost 3 bases; unmatched junction nucleotides: 7. The CDR3 is made up of 15 amino acids. The germline V gene encodes CDR1 SQVTM and CDR2 ANQGSEA. For the CDR3, the DNA is TGCAGCGTTGAAGATAGGGCAGGGGGTGACACTGAAGCTTTCTTT. Encoded protein: CSVEDRAGGDTEAFF.

This chain connects TRBV29-1 to TRBJ2-5, with 12 bases identical to TRBD2. The J segment lost 5 bases and the V segment lost 1 base, leaving 8 bases of the junction unmatched. This CDR3 has 16 residues. The V gene's germline CDR1 is SQVTM and CDR2 ANQGSEA. CDR3 sequence reads: CSVEGLAGGPRETQYF. The CDR3 coding sequence is TGCAGCGTTGAAGGCCTAGCGGGGGGGCCTAGGGAGACCCAGTACTTC. The full variable domain, with the rest looked up from reference TRBV29-1 and TRBJ2-5, is SAVISQKPSRDICQRGTSLTIQCQVDSQVTMMFWYRQQPGQSLTLIATANQGSEATYESGFVIDKFPISRPNLTFSTLTVSNMSPEDSSIYLCSVEGLAGGPRETQYFGPGTRLLVL.

The chain links TRBV24-1 to TRBJ2-4; D may be TRBD1 or TRBD2 (5 bases each). The V end lost 3 bases, the J end lost 3 bases, and 17 bases lay between the germline ends. Germline CDR1 KGHDR, CDR2 SFDVKD. This CDR3 comprises 17 residues. The CDR3 reads CATSDGTTPVGKNIQYF. The CDR3 DNA reads TGTGCCACCAGTGATGGGACGACTCCGGTGGGCAAAAACATTCAGTACTTC.

This sequence joins TRBV7-2 and TRBJ1-5; TRBD1 is a possible D gene (5 bases). Trimming removed 1 base at V and 7 bases at J, with 14 bases between. CDR3 size: 15 residues. Germline assignment: CDR1 SGHTA and CDR2 FQGNSA. CDR3 sequence: CASSLDLGARQPQHF. CDR3 DNA sequence: TGTGCCAGCAGCTTAGACCTCGGGGCGAGGCAGCCCCAGCATTTT.

This clonotype was seen a handful of times. V and J are TRBV7-2 and TRBJ2-5; D gene ambiguous. The CDR3 sequence is 13 residues long. In germline, CDR1 is SGHTA, CDR2 FQGNSA. V gave up 5 bases and J gave up 7 bases, with 14 bases separating them. In DNA, the CDR3 is TGTGCCAGCAGCAAGGGTGGCGATTCGACCCAGTACTTC. Translation: CASSKGGDSTQYF. The full variable domain, with the rest looked up from reference TRBV7-2 and TRBJ2-5, is GAGVSQSPSNKVTEKGKDVELRCDPISGHTALYWYRQSLGQGLEFLIYFQGNSAPDKSGLPSDRFSAERTGGSVSTLTIQRTQQEDSAVYLCASSKGGDSTQYFGPGTRLLVL.

This clonotype was detected a few times. The V gene is TRBV27, the J gene TRBJ1-5; possible D gene TRBD1, 6 bases. Trimming removed 3 bases from V and 3 bases from J, with 12 bases in between. The germline CDR1 and CDR2 sequences are MNHEY and SMNVEV (reference sequence). This CDR3 is 15 amino acids long. CDR3 coding DNA: TGTGCCAGCAGTTTTTCGGGGGCCTACAATCAGCCCCAGCATTTT. Its translation is CASSFSGAYNQPQHF.

The gene calls are TRBV9 and TRBJ1-2, with TRBD1 as a possible D gene (6 bases). The CDR3 is 15 amino acids. CDR1 and CDR2 (germline): SGDLS, YYNGEE. Trimming pared 0 bases from V and 2 bases from J, leaving 11 bases between. CDR3 nucleotides: TGTGCCAGCAGCGTAGGGGGGCAGACGAACTATGGCTACACCTTC. This encodes CASSVGGQTNYGYTF.

Ten or more counts support this clonotype. The chain links TRBV27 to TRBJ2-5; tentative D call: TRBD1 (6 bases). CDR1 and CDR2 from the germline V gene are MNHEY and SMNVEV (reference sequence). V gave up 10 bases and J gave up 4 bases, with 19 bases separating them. CDR3 size: 14 residues. CDR3 protein: CATKDRRSRETQYF. DNA for the CDR3: TGTGCCACTAAAGACAGGCGCTCGAGAGAGACCCAGTACTTC.

The V call is TRBV4-1, the J call TRBJ1-6; D might be TRBD1 (5 bases). This CDR3 contains 15 residues. V was trimmed by 2 bases and J by 5 bases, leaving 10 bases between them. Germline-derived CDR1 and CDR2 are MGHRA and YSYEKL. The CDR3, as DNA: TGCGCCAGCAGCCAACCGGGGACTAATAATTCACCCCTCCACTTT. Its translation is CASSQPGTNNSPLHF.

This clonotype was detected a few times. The chain couples TRBV20-1 to TRBJ1-2, with 8 positions matching TRBD1. CDR1 and CDR2 from the germline V gene are DFQATT and SNEGSKA (reference sequence). The CDR3 runs to 13 residues. Trimming took 3 bases from V and 4 from J; bases not matched to a gene: 4. The CDR3 loop is CSASQGAAYGYTF. The CDR3 nucleotides are TGCAGTGCTAGTCAGGGGGCAGCCTATGGCTACACCTTC.

The chain recombines TRBV13 with TRBJ2-3; TRBD2 matches 8 bases. From germline, CDR1 is PRHDT and CDR2 FYEKMQ (reference sequence). The length of the CDR3 is 15 residues. The V and J ends lost 2 bases and 2 bases, in that order; junction bases with no gene match: 3. CDR3 sequence reads: CASSLYGGVTDTQYF. The CDR3 region has the DNA TGTGCCAGCAGCTTATACGGGGGGGTCACAGATACGCAGTATTTT.

This clonotype came up a few times. The V call is TRBV4-1, the J call TRBJ1-2, with 10 bases identical to TRBD1. Looked up from germline, CDR1 is MGHRA and CDR2 is YSYEKL. The V and J ends lost 1 base and 4 bases, in that order; junction bases with no gene match: 3. This CDR3 has 15 amino acids. The CDR3 here is CASSQVGQGSYGYTF. The CDR3 coding sequence is TGCGCCAGCAGCCAAGTGGGACAGGGGAGCTATGGCTACACCTTC.

CDR3 region: CASSRPGGSNEQYF. As DNA, the CDR3 is TGTGCCAGCAGCCGGCCAGGGGGTAGCAACGAGCAGTACTTC. This rearrangement joins TRBV3-1 to TRBJ2-7, with 7 bases aligning to TRBD1. This CDR3 contains 14 residues. The J segment lost 5 bases and the V segment lost 4 bases, leaving 8 bases of the junction unmatched. Per the germline V gene, CDR1 is LGHDT and CDR2 is YNNKEL (reference sequence).

This clonotype occurred a few times. The chain joins TRBV5-1 to TRBJ1-1; TRBD1 agrees at 7 bases. The germline V gene encodes CDR1 SGHRS and CDR2 YFSETQ. Trimming at V came to 5 bases and at J to 3 bases, leaving 7 bases not matched to a gene. This CDR3 has 14 amino acids. CDR3: CASRRFDRDTEAFF. CDR3 DNA: TGCGCCAGCAGGCGATTCGACAGGGACACTGAAGCTTTCTTT.

The chain has TRBV7-2 and TRBJ1-2; D call uncertain. The V and J ends lost 7 bases and 4 bases respectively, with 19 bases between them. The CDR3 extends over 15 amino acids. Per the germline V gene, CDR1 is SGHTA and CDR2 is FQGNSA. Here the CDR3 reads CASTPDVDPAYGYTF. CDR3 in DNA: TGTGCCAGCACCCCCGATGTGGATCCAGCCTATGGCTACACCTTC.

This chain uses TRBV9 with TRBJ2-7, with 11 bases fitting TRBD2. The J call is in doubt because the DNA end fits TRBJ2-5 better. This CDR3 has 13 residues. Germline V CDR1 and CDR2: SGDLS, YYNGEE. In DNA, the CDR3 is TGTGCCAGCAGGACTAGCGGGGAAGAGACCCAGTACTTC. Protein sequence: CASRTSGEETQYF.

This chain connects TRBV7-9 to TRBJ1-4; D is unclear. V lost 5 bases to trimming and J lost 9 bases, with 19 bases between them. Germline-derived CDR1 and CDR2 are SEHNR and FQNEAQ (reference sequence). This CDR3 is 15 amino acids long. CDR3 nucleotide sequence: TGTGCCAGCAGCCCCCGGGGAAGACGAGGTAAAAAACTGTTTTTT. Translation: CASSPRGRRGKKLFF. Full variable domain (remainder filled in from reference TRBV7-9 and TRBJ1-4): DTGVSQNPRHKITKRGQNVTFRCDPISEHNRLYWYRQTLGQGPEFLTYFQNEAQLEKSRLLSDRFSAERPKGSFSTLEIQRTEQGDSAMYLCASSPRGRRGKKLFFGSGTQLSVL.

The chain couples TRBV4-2 to TRBJ1-1; D uncertain. Germline CDR1 reads LGHNA; CDR2 reads YNFKEQ. The CDR3 contains 15 residues. The ends were cut back, 1 base at V and 0 bases at J, with 9 bases in the middle. CDR3 loop: CASSQGAGMNTEAFF. CDR3 sequence (DNA): TGTGCCAGCAGCCAAGGAGCGGGCATGAACACTGAAGCTTTCTTT.